The clone carrying this TCR beta chain was counted only a few times. Its specificity is not known. The CDR3 loop spans 16 amino acids. Of the isolated RNA, all was reverse transcribed, and so the sequenced material was expressed TCRB transcripts. TCRdb's table, derived via immunoSEQ multiplex PCR, lists solely in-frame clones and lacks some. The sample contains about 140,000 clones, about 9.7% of which appear only once. This record comes from a study of beta chain features in type 1 diabetes. Study-level information: The patient and healthy donor groups were comparable for age, gender and cell yields. Study-level results: A cDNA-based sequencing approach could over-represent cells with high TCR expression.

J is TRBJ2-5 and V is TRBV23-1; TRBD1 matches 7 bases. Judging by the DNA end, TRBJ2-7 fits better; the J call may be wrong. TRBV23-1 is known as an ORF, though its function is uncertain. The TCR comes from a woman aged 40-49 years in good health. Sequenced sample: central memory CD4+ T cells from blood. DNA of the CDR3: TGCGCCAGCAGTCAACGCCGGACAGGAGAATCCTACGAGCAGTACTTC. This encodes CASSQRRTGESYEQYF.